This entry features one T cell receptor (beta chain) sequence. This sample was taken from a study of control samples from healthy donors and cancer patients. Generated by immunoSEQ multiplex PCR, the TCRdb table keeps only in-frame clones and is missing some. The sample lists some 70,000 clones; 75% to 85% were seen once. From germline, CDR1 is SGHTA and CDR2 FQGTGA. The CDR3 extends over 13 amino acids. Trimming stripped 2 bases from V and 5 bases from J, with 7 bases between. This chain connects TRBV7-3 to TRBJ2-1; weak D call: TRBD2 (5 bases). The receptor was derived from a man between 60 and 70 years old in good health. Material for sequencing was blood. As DNA, the CDR3 is TGTGCCAGCAGCTTAGACTATAACAATGAGCAGTTCTTC. It yields the protein CASSLDYNNEQFF.